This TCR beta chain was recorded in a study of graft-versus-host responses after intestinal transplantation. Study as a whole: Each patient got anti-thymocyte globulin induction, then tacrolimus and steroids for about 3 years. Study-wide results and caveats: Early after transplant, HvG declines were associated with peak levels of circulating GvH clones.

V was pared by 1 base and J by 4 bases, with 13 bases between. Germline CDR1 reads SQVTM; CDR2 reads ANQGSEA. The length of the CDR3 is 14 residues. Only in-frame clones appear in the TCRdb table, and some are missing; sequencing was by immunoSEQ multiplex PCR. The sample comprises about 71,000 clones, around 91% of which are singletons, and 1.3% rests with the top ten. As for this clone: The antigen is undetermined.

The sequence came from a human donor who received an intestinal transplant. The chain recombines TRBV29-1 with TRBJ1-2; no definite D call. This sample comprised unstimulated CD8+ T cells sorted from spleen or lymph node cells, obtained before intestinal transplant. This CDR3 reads CSVEGEKWVYGYTF. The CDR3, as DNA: TGCAGCGTTGAAGGGGAGAAATGGGTCTATGGCTACACCTTC.